A selection of T cell receptor beta chains follows, all from one sample in a study of graft-versus-host responses after intestinal transplantation. This table comes from immunoSEQ multiplex PCR, and its TCRdb copy is limited to in-frame clones, with some not included. The data hold 12,000 or so clones, with just over 90% observed a single time. The sample here was PBMCs, taken 105 days after intestinal transplantation. The origin of the receptors is a human patient who received an intestinal transplant, so some T cells may come from the graft donor. Each CDR3 is given with its conserved first and last residue. A D gene is named only where the DNA matches it firmly.

J: TRBJ2-7
D: TRBD1
V: TRBV18
CDR3: CASSRAGGPYEQYF

J: TRBJ2-2
D: .
V: TRBV10-3
CDR3: CAISESNREGTGELFF

J: TRBJ2-6
D: TRBD1
V: TRBV9
CDR3: CASSPHGTETGANVLTF

J: TRBJ1-4
D: TRBD1
V: TRBV6-1
CDR3: CASSELGQGAREKLFF

J: TRBJ2-7
D: .
V: TRBV13
CDR3: CASSGGAKSYEQYF

J: TRBJ1-4
D: .
V: TRBV21-1
CDR3: CASSNNGPNEKLFF

J: TRBJ1-3
D: TRBD1
V: TRBV28
CDR3: CASSFPSGTGLHTIYF

J: .
D: .
V: TRBV4-1
CDR3: CASSLSPEGYEQYF

J: TRBJ1-3
D: .
V: TRBV5-1
CDR3: CASSSLGGTGNTIYF

J: TRBJ2-7
D: TRBD1
V: TRBV27
CDR3: CASSLLTDRAYEQYF

J: TRBJ2-7
D: .
V: TRBV10-3
CDR3: CAISELGTDPYEQYF

J: TRBJ2-7
D: TRBD2
V: TRBV18
CDR3: CASSPGEGSITEQYF

J: TRBJ1-2
D: .
V: TRBV28
CDR3: CASSRRGGYTF